A single sample is the source of the 16 T cell receptor beta chains below, sequenced in a study of immune evolution from preneoplasia to lung adenocarcinoma. Clones were read by immunoSEQ multiplex PCR, and TCRdb kept only the in-frame ones, dropping some. The sample has about 6,500 clones, around 80% seen once; the top ten hold approximately 3.7%. What was sequenced was FFPE invasive lung adenocarcinoma tissue. The receptors were gathered from a person aged 55 to 75 with lung adenocarcinoma.

The chain carries TRBV5-1 and TRBJ1-1, with 7 bases aligning to TRBD1. This CDR3 region has 15 residues. Germline assignment: CDR1 SGHRS and CDR2 YFSETQ. With 1 base clipped from V and 5 bases from J, the junction kept 8 bases outside the gene matches. As DNA, the CDR3 is TGCGCCAGCAGCTTGTCCCAGGGGGTAGGTACTGAAGCTTTCTTT. It specifies CASSLSQGVGTEAFF. The full variable domain, its missing parts supplied by reference TRBV5-1 and TRBJ1-1, is KAGVTQTPRYLIKTRGQQVTLSCSPISGHRSVSWYQQTPGQGLQFLFEYFSETQRNKGNFPGRFSGRQFSNSRSEMNVSTLELGDSALYLCASSLSQGVGTEAFFGQGTRLTVV.

V is TRBV28 and J is TRBJ2-7; 11 bases line up with TRBD2. The CDR3 covers 14 residues. CDR1 and CDR2 from the germline V gene are MDHEN and SYDVKM. The V gene end was trimmed by 2 bases and the J gene end by 7 bases; junction bases not matched to a gene: 4. CDR3 in DNA: TGTGCCAGCAGTTTAGTCGCTAGCGGGAGGGAGCAGTACTTC. Protein: CASSLVASGREQYF.

V gene TRBV19 combines with J gene TRBJ2-5; D is unclear. The CDR3 contains 11 residues. Germline V gene sequence: CDR1 LNHDA, CDR2 SQIVND (reference sequence). Trimming took 7 bases from V and 7 from J, leaving 10 bases between them. CDR3 protein: CASKLRGTQYF. The DNA for the CDR3 is TGTGCCAGTAAACTCCGAGGGACCCAGTACTTC.

J is TRBJ2-2 and V is TRBV5-8; D gene unclear. Germline CDR1 reads SGHTS; CDR2 reads YDEGEE. The CDR3 spans 15 residues. Between the trimmed V and J ends, which lost 0 bases and 3 bases, there was a span of 9 bases. The DNA of the CDR3 is TGTGCCAGCAGCTTGGTTGTGGGATACACCGGGGAGCTGTTTTTT. Its protein product is CASSLVVGYTGELFF.

The rearrangement uses TRBV21-1 and TRBJ2-5. TRBV21-1 has pseudogene status. This CDR3 has 12 amino acids. The CDR3, as DNA: TGTGCCAGCAGCAAAGTCGTAGGCTTTCGGTACTTC. Protein: CASSKVVGFRYF.

V gene TRBV6-6 combines with J gene TRBJ2-7; D is unclear. The germline CDR1 and CDR2 sequences are MNHNY and SVGAGI (reference sequence). Trimming took off 7 bases at V and 0 bases at J, with 10 bases between the two ends. This CDR3 has 13 amino acids. CDR3 bases: TGTGCCAGCACCCCGAGTAGCTCCTACGAGCAGTACTTC. It codes for CASTPSSSYEQYF.

The chain has TRBV29-1 and TRBJ2-1; the match to TRBD2 covers 11 bases. This CDR3 contains 14 residues. Germline CDR1 reads SQVTM; CDR2 reads ANQGSEA. V gave up 4 bases and J gave up 3 bases; unmatched junction bases: 2. The CDR3 sequence: CSVVAGGYYNEQFF. The CDR3 DNA reads TGCAGCGTTGTAGCGGGAGGGTACTACAATGAGCAGTTCTTC.

J is TRBJ2-7 and V is TRBV2; tentative D call: TRBD2 (6 bases). Looked up from germline, CDR1 is SNHLY and CDR2 is FYNNEI. V lost 8 bases and J lost 1, with 12 bases in between. This CDR3 is 13 amino acids long. The CDR3 nucleotides read TGTGCCAGCGTCCAGGGACTTTCCTACGAGCAGTACTTC. Encoded protein: CASVQGLSYEQYF.

Points on this clone: The identical CDR3 is also encoded by other nucleotide sequences in the sample. The chain carries TRBV7-2 and TRBJ2-7; 7 bases are a match to TRBD2. The V gene end was trimmed by 2 bases and the J gene end by 3 bases; junction bases not matched to a gene: 7. The CDR3 sequence is 15 residues long. Germline values: CDR1 SGHTA, CDR2 FQGNSA. The CDR3 is CASSLTGGSGYEQYF. CDR3 in DNA: TGTGCCAGCAGCTTAACGGGGGGATCCGGCTACGAGCAGTACTTC.

The rearrangement uses TRBV6-5 and TRBJ2-3; 9 positions match TRBD1. CDR3 length: 16 residues. The V gene's germline CDR1 is MNHEY and CDR2 SVGAGI. V gave up 0 bases and J gave up 4 bases; unmatched junction bases: 5. DNA of the CDR3: TGTGCCAGCAGTTACTCTGGGACAGGGTTCTCAGATACGCAGTATTTT. The encoded protein is CASSYSGTGFSDTQYF.

The rearrangement uses TRBV7-2 and TRBJ2-2, with 7 bases fitting TRBD2. There are 15 residues in the CDR3. Germline values: CDR1 SGHTA, CDR2 FQGNSA. Trimming cost V 0 bases and J 5 bases; bases outside gene matches: 3. CDR3 coding DNA: TGTGCCAGCAGCTTAGCGGGAGGGGCTACCGGGGAGCTGTTTTTT. This codes for CASSLAGGATGELFF.

V usage is TRBV6-1 and J usage is TRBJ2-4; 8 nucleotides match TRBD1. Trimming removed 1 base from V and 8 bases from J; junction bases left unmatched: 4. The CDR3 is 14 residues long. The germline gives CDR1 MNHNS, CDR2 SASEGT. The CDR3 DNA is TGTGCCAGCAGTGAAGGGCAGGGGGCAGACATTCAGTACTTC. As protein: CASSEGQGADIQYF.

CDR3 sequence reads: CASSLGQNQPQHF. CDR3 bases: TGTGCCAGTAGCCTGGGGCAGAATCAGCCCCAGCATTTT. The chain has TRBV19 and TRBJ1-5, with a tentative D call TRBD1 (5 bases). Germline V CDR1 and CDR2: LNHDA, SQIVND (reference sequence). Trimming took 6 bases from V and 4 from J, leaving 10 bases between them. This CDR3 has 13 residues.

V usage is TRBV2 and J usage is TRBJ1-1, with D uncertain. V dropped 4 bases and J dropped 2 bases, with 8 bases sitting between them. The CDR3 is 13 amino acids. Germline-derived CDR1 and CDR2 are SNHLY and FYNNEI. The CDR3 reads CASSADTNTEAFF. For the CDR3, the DNA is TGTGCCAGCAGTGCCGACACCAACACTGAAGCTTTCTTT.

V gene TRBV5-4 combines with J gene TRBJ2-3; D assignment may be TRBD1 or TRBD2 (5 bases each). With 4 bases removed from V and 2 bases from J, the gap between germline ends came to 14 bases. The CDR3 totals 15 residues. The germline gives CDR1 SGHNT, CDR2 YYREEE (reference sequence). The CDR3 DNA sequence: TGTGCCAGCAGCATAGAGGGGCTAGTCACAGATACGCAGTATTTT. Translation: CASSIEGLVTDTQYF.

The chain recombines TRBV5-1 with TRBJ2-1; 11 bases are shared with TRBD2. Per the germline V gene, CDR1 is SGHRS and CDR2 is YFSETQ. V lost 1 base, J lost 4 bases, and 4 bases stayed unmatched. This CDR3 has 16 residues. Here the CDR3 reads CASSLPRLAGYNEQFF. CDR3 DNA: TGCGCCAGCAGCTTGCCGAGACTAGCGGGATACAATGAGCAGTTCTTC. Full variable domain (outside the CDR3, taken from reference TRBV5-1 and TRBJ2-1): KAGVTQTPRYLIKTRGQQVTLSCSPISGHRSVSWYQQTPGQGLQFLFEYFSETQRNKGNFPGRFSGRQFSNSRSEMNVSTLELGDSALYLCASSLPRLAGYNEQFFGPGTRLTVL.